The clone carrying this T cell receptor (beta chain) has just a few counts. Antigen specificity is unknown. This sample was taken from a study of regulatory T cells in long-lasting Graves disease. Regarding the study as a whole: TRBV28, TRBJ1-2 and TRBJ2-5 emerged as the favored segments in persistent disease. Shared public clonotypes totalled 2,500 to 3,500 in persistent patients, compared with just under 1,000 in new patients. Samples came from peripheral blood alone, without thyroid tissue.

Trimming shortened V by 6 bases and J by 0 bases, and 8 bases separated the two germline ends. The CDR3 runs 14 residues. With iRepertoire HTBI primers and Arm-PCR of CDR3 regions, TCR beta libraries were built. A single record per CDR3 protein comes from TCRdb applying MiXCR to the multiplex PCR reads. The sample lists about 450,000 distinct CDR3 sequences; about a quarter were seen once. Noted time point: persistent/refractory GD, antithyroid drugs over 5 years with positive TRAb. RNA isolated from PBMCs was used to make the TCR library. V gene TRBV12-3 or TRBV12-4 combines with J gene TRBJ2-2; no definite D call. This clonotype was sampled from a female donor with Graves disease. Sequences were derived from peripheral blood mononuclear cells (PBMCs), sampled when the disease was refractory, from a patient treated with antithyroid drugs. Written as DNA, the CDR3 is TGTGCCAGCAGCGTAGCCCCGAACACCGGGGAGCTGTTTTTT. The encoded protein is CASSVAPNTGELFF.